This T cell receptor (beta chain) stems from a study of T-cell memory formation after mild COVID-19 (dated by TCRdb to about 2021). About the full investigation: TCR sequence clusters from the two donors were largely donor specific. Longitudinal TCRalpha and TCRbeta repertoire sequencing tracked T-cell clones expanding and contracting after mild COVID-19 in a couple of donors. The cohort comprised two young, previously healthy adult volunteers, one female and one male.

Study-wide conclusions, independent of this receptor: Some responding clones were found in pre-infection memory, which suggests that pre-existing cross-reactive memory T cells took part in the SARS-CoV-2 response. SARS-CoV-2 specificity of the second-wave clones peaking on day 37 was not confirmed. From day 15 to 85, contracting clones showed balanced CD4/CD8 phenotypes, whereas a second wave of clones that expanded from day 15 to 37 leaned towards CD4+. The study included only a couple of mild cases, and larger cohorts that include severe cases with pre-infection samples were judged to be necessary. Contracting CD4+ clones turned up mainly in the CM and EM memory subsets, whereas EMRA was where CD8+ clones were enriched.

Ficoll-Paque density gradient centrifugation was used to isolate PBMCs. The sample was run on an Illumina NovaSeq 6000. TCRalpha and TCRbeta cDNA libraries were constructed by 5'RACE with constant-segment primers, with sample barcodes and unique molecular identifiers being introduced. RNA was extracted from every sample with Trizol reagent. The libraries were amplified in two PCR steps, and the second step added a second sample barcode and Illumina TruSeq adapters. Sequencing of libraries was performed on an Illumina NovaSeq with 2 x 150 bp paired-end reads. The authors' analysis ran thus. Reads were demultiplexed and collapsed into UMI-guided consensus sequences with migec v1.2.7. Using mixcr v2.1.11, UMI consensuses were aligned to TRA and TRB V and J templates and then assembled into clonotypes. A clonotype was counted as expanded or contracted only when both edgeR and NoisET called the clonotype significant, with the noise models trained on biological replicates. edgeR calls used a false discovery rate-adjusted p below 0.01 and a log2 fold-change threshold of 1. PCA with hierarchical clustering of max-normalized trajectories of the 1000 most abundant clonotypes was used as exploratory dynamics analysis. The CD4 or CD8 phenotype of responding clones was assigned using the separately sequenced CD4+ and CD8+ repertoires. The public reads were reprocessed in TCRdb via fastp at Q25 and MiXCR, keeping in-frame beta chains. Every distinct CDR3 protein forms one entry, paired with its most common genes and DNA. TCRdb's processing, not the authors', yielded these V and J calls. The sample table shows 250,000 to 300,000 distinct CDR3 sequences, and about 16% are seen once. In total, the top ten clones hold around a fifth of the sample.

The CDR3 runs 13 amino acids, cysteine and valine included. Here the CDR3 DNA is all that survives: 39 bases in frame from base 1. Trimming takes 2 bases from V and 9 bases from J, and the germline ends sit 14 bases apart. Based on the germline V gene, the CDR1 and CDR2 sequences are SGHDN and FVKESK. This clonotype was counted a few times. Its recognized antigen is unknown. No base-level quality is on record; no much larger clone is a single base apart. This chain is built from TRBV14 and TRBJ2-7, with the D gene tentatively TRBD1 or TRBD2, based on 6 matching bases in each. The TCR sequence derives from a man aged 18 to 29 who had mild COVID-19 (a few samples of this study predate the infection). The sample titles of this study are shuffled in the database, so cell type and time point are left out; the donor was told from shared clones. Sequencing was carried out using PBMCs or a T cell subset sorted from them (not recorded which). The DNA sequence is TGTGCCAGCAGCCAATCCCCCGGGGGCGTGCAGTACGTC. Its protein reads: CASSQSPGGVQYV.